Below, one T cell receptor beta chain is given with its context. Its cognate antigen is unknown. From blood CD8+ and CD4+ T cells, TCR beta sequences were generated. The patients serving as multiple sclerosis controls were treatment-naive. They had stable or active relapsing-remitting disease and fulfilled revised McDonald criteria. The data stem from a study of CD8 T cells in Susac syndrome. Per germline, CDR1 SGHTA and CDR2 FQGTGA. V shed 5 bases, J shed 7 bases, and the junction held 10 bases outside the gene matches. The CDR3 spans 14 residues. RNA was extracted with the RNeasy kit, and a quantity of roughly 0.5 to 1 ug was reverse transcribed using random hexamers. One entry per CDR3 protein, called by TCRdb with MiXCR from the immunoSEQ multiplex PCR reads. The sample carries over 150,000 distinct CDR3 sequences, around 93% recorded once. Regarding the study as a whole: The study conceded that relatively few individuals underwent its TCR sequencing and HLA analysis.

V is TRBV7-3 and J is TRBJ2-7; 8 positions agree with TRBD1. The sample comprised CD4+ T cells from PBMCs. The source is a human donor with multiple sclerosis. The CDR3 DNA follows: TGTGCCAGCAGCCGGACCGGGACAGGTTTTGAGCAGTACTTC. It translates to CASSRTGTGFEQYF.